Shown below are 2 T cell receptor beta chains from a single sample sequenced in a study of PD-1 blockade in mismatch repair-deficient tumors. Clones were sequenced by immunoSEQ multiplex PCR, and TCRdb holds only the in-frame ones, with some missing. The sample carries 39,000 or so clones, approximately 80% recorded once. Sequencing was performed on PBMCs, taken 38 to 40 weeks after starting pembrolizumab. All receptors come from an adult with mismatch repair-deficient cancer.

Only a few counts were recorded for this clone. This chain uses TRBV9 with TRBJ2-7; D call uncertain. The CDR3 is 12 amino acids. From germline, CDR1 is SGDLS and CDR2 YYNGEE. Trimming shortened V by 4 bases and J by 4 bases, and 9 bases separated the two germline ends. Here the CDR3 reads CASSPGVYEQYF. The CDR3 bases are TGTGCCAGCAGCCCCGGTGTTTACGAGCAGTACTTC.

This chain links TRBV18 with TRBJ1-5, with 7 bases lining up with TRBD1. The J segment lost 2 bases and the V segment lost 1 base, leaving 5 bases of the junction unmatched. The CDR3 contains 16 residues. Germline V CDR1 and CDR2: KGHSH, LQKENI. CDR3 sequence: CASSPQGAGGNQPQHF. The CDR3 DNA sequence: TGTGCCAGCTCACCACAGGGGGCTGGAGGCAATCAGCCCCAGCATTTT.